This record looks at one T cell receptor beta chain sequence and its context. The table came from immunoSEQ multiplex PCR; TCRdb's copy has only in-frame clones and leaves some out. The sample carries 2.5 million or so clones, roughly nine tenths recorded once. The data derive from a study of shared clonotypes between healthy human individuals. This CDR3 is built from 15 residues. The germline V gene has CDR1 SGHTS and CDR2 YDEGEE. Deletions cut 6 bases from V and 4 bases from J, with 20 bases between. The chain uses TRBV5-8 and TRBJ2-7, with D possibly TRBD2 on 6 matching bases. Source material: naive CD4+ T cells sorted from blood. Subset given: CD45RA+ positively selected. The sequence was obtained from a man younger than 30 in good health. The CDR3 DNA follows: TGTGCCAGCAACAAACTAGCATTGGGTGAATACGAGCAGTACTTC. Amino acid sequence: CASNKLALGEYEQYF.